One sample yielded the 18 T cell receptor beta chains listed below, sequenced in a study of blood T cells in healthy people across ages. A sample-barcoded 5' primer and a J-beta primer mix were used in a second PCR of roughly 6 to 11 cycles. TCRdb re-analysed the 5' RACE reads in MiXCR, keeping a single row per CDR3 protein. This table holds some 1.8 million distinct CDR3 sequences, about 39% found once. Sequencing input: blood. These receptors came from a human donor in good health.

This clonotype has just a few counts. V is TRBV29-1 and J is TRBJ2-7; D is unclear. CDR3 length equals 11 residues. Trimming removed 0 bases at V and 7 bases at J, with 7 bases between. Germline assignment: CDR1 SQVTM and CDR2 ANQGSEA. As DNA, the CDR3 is TGCAGCGTTGAAGATCTAGAAGAGCAGTACTTC. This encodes CSVEDLEEQYF.

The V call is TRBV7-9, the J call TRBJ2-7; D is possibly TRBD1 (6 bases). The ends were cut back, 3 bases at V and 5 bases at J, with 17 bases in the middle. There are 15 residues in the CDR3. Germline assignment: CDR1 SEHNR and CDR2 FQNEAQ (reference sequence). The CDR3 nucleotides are TGTGCCAGCAGCTTGATGACCTCCTGGGACAACGAGCAGTACTTC. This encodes CASSLMTSWDNEQYF.

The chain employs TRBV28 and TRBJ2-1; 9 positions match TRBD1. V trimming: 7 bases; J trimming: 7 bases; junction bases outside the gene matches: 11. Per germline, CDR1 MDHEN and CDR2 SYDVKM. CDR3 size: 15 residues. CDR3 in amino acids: CASNPRQGVRNEQFF. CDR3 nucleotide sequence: TGTGCCAGCAACCCAAGACAGGGGGTTAGGAATGAGCAGTTCTTC. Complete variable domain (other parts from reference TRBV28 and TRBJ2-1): DVKVTQSSRYLVKRTGEKVFLECVQDMDHENMFWYRQDPGLGLRLIYFSYDVKMKEKGDIPEGYSVSREKKERFSLILESASTNQTSMYLCASNPRQGVRNEQFFGPGTRLTVL.

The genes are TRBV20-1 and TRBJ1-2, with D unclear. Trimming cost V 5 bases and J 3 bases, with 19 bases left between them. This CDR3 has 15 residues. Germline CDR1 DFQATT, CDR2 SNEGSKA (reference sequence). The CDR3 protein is CSAPHHRAQDYGYTF. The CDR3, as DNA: TGCAGTGCTCCACACCACCGGGCTCAAGACTATGGCTACACCTTC.

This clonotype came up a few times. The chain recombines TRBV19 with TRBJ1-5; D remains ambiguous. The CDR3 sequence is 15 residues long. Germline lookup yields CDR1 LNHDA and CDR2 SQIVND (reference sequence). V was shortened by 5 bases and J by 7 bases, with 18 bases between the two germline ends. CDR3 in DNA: TGTGCCAGTAGTCAGCCCACTAGGTCGTACCAGCCCCAGCATTTT. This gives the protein CASSQPTRSYQPQHF.

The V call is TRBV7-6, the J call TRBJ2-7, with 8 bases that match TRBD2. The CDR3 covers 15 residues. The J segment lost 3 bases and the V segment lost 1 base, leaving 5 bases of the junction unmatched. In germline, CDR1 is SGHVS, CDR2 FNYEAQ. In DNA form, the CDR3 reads TGTGCCAGCAGCTTAGATTCTAGCGGGTACTACGAGCAGTACTTC. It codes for CASSLDSSGYYEQYF.

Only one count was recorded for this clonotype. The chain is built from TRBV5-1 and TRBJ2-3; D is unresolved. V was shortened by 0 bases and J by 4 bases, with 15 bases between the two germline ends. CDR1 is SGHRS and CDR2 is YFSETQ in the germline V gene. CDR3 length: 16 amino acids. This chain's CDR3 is CASSLVVQRFADTQYF. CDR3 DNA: TGCGCCAGCAGCTTGGTGGTACAGAGATTCGCAGATACGCAGTATTTT.

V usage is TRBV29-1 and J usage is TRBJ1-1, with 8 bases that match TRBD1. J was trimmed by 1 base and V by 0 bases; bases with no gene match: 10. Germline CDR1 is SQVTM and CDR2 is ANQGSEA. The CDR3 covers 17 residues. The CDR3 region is CSVEDPWGTGPNTEAFF. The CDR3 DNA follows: TGCAGCGTTGAAGATCCTTGGGGGACAGGTCCGAACACTGAAGCTTTCTTT.

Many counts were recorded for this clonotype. The CDR3 region has the DNA TGTGCCATCAGTGAGGTAGCAACCTACGAGCAGTACTTC. Its translation: CAISEVATYEQYF. The rearrangement links TRBV10-3 to TRBJ2-7; D gene unclear. Trimming shortened V by 2 bases and J by 2 bases, and 7 bases separated the two germline ends. This CDR3 comprises 13 residues. Per the germline V gene, CDR1 is ENHRY and CDR2 is SYGVKD.

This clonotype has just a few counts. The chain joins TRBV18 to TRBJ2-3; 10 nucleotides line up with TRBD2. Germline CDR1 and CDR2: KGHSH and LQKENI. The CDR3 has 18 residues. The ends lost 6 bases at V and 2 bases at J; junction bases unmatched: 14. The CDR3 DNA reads TGTGCCAGCTCGGATACCCGGACTAGCGGCCCCTTCACAGATACGCAGTATTTT. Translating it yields CASSDTRTSGPFTDTQYF.

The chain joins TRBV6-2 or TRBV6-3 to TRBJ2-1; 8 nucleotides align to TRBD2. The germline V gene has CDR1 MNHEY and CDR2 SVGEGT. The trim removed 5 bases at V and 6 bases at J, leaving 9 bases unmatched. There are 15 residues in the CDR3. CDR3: CASSIETSVANEQFF. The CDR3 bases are TGTGCCAGCAGTATAGAGACTAGCGTAGCCAATGAGCAGTTCTTC.

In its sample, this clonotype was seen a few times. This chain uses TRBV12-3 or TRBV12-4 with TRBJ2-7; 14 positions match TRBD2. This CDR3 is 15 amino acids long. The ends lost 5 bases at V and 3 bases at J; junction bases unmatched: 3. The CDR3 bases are TGTGCCAGCAGTCGGGGGACTAGCGGGGGCTACGAGCAGTACTTC. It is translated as CASSRGTSGGYEQYF.

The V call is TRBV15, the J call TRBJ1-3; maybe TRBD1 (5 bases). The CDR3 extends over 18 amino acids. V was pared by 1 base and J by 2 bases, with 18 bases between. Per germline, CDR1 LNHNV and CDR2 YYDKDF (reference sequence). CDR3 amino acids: CATSRARIRGGPGNTIYF. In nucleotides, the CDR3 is TGTGCCACCAGCAGAGCCCGAATTCGGGGGGGTCCTGGAAACACCATATATTTT.

CDR3 amino acids: CASSLKSLFTGELFF. The CDR3 nucleotides are TGTGCCAGCAGTTTAAAATCCCTTTTTACCGGGGAGCTGTTTTTT. The genes are TRBV28 and TRBJ2-2; D is unclear. Per germline, CDR1 MDHEN and CDR2 SYDVKM. The CDR3 loop spans 15 amino acids. V was clipped by 2 bases and J by 5 bases, with 12 bases between them.

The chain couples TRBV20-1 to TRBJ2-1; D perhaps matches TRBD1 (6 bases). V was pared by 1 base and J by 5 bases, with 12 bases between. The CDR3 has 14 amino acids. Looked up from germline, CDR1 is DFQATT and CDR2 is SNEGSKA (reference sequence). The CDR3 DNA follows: TGCAGTGCTAGAGGTGGGGGCCCTCACAATGAGCAGTTCTTC. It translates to CSARGGGPHNEQFF.

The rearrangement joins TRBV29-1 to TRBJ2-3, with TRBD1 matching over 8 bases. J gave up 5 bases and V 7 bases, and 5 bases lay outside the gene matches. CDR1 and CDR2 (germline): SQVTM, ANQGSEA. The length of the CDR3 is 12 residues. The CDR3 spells CSEQQGGDTQYF. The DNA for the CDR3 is TGCAGCGAACAACAGGGGGGAGATACGCAGTATTTT.

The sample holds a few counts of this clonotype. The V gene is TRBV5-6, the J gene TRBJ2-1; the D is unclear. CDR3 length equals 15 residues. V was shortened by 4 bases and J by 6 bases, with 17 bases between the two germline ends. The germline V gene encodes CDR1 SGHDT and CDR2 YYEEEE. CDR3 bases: TGTGCCAGCAGCCCAAGCGCTTTGAACTTCAATGAGCAGTTCTTC. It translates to CASSPSALNFNEQFF.

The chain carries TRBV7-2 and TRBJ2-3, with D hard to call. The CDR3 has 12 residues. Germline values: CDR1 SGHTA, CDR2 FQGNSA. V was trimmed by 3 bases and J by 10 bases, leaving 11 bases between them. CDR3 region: CASSFDPQAQYF. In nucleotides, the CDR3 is TGTGCCAGCAGCTTTGACCCCCAGGCGCAGTATTTT.